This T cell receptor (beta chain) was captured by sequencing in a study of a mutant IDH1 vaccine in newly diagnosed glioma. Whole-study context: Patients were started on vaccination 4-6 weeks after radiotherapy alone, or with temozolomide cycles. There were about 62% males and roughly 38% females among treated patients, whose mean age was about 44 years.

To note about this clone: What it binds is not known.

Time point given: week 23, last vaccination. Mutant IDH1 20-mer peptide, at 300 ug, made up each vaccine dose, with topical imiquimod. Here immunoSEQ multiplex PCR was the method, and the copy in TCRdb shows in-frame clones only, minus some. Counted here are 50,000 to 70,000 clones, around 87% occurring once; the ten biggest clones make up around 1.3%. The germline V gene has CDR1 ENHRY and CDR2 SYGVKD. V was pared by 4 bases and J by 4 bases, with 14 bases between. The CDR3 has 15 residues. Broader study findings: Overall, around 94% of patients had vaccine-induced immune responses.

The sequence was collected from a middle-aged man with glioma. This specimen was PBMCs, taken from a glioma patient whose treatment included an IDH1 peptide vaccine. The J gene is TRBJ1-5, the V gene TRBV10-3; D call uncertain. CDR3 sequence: CAISGTGRLNQPQHF. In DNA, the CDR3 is TGTGCCATCAGTGGGACCGGACGGCTGAATCAGCCCCAGCATTTT.